This TCR beta chain was recorded in a study of CXCR3-negative and CXCR3-positive naive CD8 T cells. Study-wide results and limits: More hydrophobic TRB CDR3s occurred in CXCR3-positive than in CXCR3-negative naive cells. The study found that naive CXCR3-negative and CXCR3-positive cells shared TRBV-TRBJ usage, while memory cells differed.

This CDR3 region has 16 residues. Looked up from germline, CDR1 is LGHNA and CDR2 is YSLEER. Preparation of TRB cDNA libraries relied on 5' RACE carrying UMI labels. No DNA is given; TCRdb re-called the 5' RACE reads and lists each CDR3 protein once. This sample's clone table lists 60,000 to 70,000 distinct CDR3 sequences. For this clonotype: As yet, its antigen is unknown.

The sequencing input was naive CXCR3+ CD8+ T cells from blood. The subset denotes: CD45RO-CCR7+CD27+CD95- naive CD8+ T cells expressing CXCR3 (TNR3+). The clonotype originates from a human donor in good health. Some clones in this sample may be carry-over from other donors' samples. The chain is built from TRBV4-3 and TRBJ1-1; TCRdb lists TRBD1, though no DNA is available to test this call. Here the CDR3 reads CASSQGQGYMNTEAFF.